This TCR beta chain was documented in a study of blood T cell repertoires in COVID-19. Study as a whole: PBMCs, B-cell-depleted T cells, or T cells provided the cDNA or gDNA that made up the material.

After removal of 5 bases from V and 10 bases from J, the junction contained 9 bases not matched to a gene. This CDR3 has 14 residues. Germline V gene lookup returns CDR1 SGHTA and CDR2 FQGTGA. Per the original data handling: Reference gene primers were amplified, and this amplification served to estimate nucleated cell counts. Produced via immunoSEQ multiplex PCR; TCRdb's table is partial and in-frame only. V, J and clone size are those of that table, while D and trimming were read from the DNA. The profile shows under 300,000 clones, 84% of them singletons. Sequencing was done on a sample of peripheral blood. The receptor's source is a man aged 50-59 years with acute or convalescent COVID-19. The V call is TRBV7-3, the J call TRBJ2-1, with 9 bases fitting TRBD1. CDR3 sequence: CASSPWDRDGEQFF. The DNA of the CDR3 is TGTGCCAGCAGCCCCTGGGACAGGGATGGAGAGCAGTTCTTC.